These 32 T cell receptor beta chains were sequenced from one sample in a study of T cell changes during pregnancy in multiple sclerosis. Measured with immunoSEQ multiplex PCR; TCRdb has only the in-frame clones, and not every one. The table shows approximately 28,000 clones, with approximately 94% occurring only once. The sample in question was CD8+ T cells from peripheral blood mononuclear cells, obtained before pregnancy. These receptors were obtained from a female donor with multiple sclerosis, enrolled in a pregnancy study.

The chain links TRBV11-2 to TRBJ2-1; 10 bases are a match to TRBD2. Germline V lookup: CDR1 SGHAT, CDR2 FQNNGV. This CDR3 is 16 amino acids long. With V trimmed by 1 base and J by 4 bases, 4 bases remained unmatched. The CDR3 nucleotides read TGTGCCAGCAGCTTAGGCACTAGCGGGATATACAATGAGCAGTTCTTC. It specifies CASSLGTSGIYNEQFF.

This rearrangement joins TRBV16 to TRBJ2-2; D may be TRBD1 (6 bases). Germline CDR1 is KGHSY and CDR2 is FQNENV. Trimming stripped 2 bases from V and 5 bases from J, with 6 bases between. The CDR3 extends over 13 amino acids. As DNA, the CDR3 is TGTGCCAGCAGCCAACAGGGGACCGGGGAGCTGTTTTTT. It specifies CASSQQGTGELFF.

The V gene is TRBV27, the J gene TRBJ2-7, with TRBD2 as a possible D gene (5 bases). The length of the CDR3 is 14 residues. V lost 7 bases, J lost 3 bases, and 16 bases lay in between. In germline, CDR1 is MNHEY, CDR2 SMNVEV (reference sequence). CDR3 amino acids: CASTPLAGDYEQYF. CDR3 DNA: TGTGCCAGCACCCCCCTCGCGGGCGACTACGAGCAGTACTTC.

The chain combines TRBV2 with TRBJ1-1, with 9 positions matching TRBD1. The CDR3 spans 14 residues. Looked up from germline, CDR1 is SNHLY and CDR2 is FYNNEI. V was pared by 5 bases and J by 8 bases, with 9 bases of the junction left unmatched. The CDR3 spells CASSFEQGAKEAFF. As DNA, the CDR3 is TGTGCCAGCAGTTTTGAACAGGGGGCGAAGGAAGCTTTCTTT.

The chain is built from TRBV28 and TRBJ2-7; the match to TRBD1 covers 8 bases. The germline V gene encodes CDR1 MDHEN and CDR2 SYDVKM. The CDR3 has 17 amino acids. V shed 5 bases and J 4 bases; nucleotides not matched to a gene: 16. The chain's CDR3 is CASSGRDRQFKGYEQYF. The CDR3, as DNA: TGTGCCAGCAGTGGCCGGGACAGGCAGTTTAAGGGTTACGAGCAGTACTTC.

The chain has TRBV27 and TRBJ2-2, with D maybe TRBD1 (5 bases). This CDR3 has 15 amino acids. Germline V gene lookup returns CDR1 MNHEY and CDR2 SMNVEV (reference sequence). Trimming shortened V by 3 bases and J by 6 bases, and 14 bases separated the two germline ends. CDR3 sequence: CASSFLTAGAGELFF. Here the CDR3 DNA reads TGTGCCAGCAGTTTTCTGACAGCCGGCGCCGGGGAGCTGTTTTTT.

This rearrangement joins TRBV19 to TRBJ2-7; maybe TRBD2 (5 bases). V lost 5 bases to trimming and J lost 7 bases, with 21 bases between them. CDR1 is LNHDA, CDR2 SQIVND, per germline (reference sequence). The CDR3 consists of 15 residues. Here the CDR3 reads CASSLSRLHRGEQYF. CDR3 sequence (DNA): TGTGCCAGTAGTCTCTCGAGGCTCCACCGGGGTGAGCAGTACTTC.

The CDR3: CASSSGTFTDTQYF. The CDR3 nucleotides are TGTGCCAGTAGTTCCGGGACTTTCACAGATACGCAGTATTTT. V usage is TRBV19 and J usage is TRBJ2-3, with D tentatively TRBD2 (6 bases). The CDR3 spans 14 residues. The germline gives CDR1 LNHDA, CDR2 SQIVND (reference sequence). The V end lost 5 bases, the J end lost 2 bases, and 11 bases lay between the germline ends. Looking up the rest from reference TRBV19 and TRBJ2-3 gives the full variable domain: DGGITQSPKYLFRKEGQNVTLSCEQNLNHDAMYWYRQDPGQGLRLIYYSQIVNDFQKGDIAEGYSVSREKKESFPLTVTSAQKNPTAFYLCASSSGTFTDTQYFGPGTRLTVL.

By share, this clone ranks as medium-sized. The chain employs TRBV2 and TRBJ2-7, with TRBD2 identical over 13 bases. Per the germline V gene, CDR1 is SNHLY and CDR2 is FYNNEI. V lost 8 bases to trimming and J lost 3 bases; unmatched junction nucleotides: 4. The CDR3 sequence is 14 residues long. The CDR3 protein is CASQGLAGIYEQYF. For the CDR3, the DNA is TGTGCCAGCCAGGGACTAGCGGGGATCTACGAGCAGTACTTC.

This CDR3 reads CATQLTGRANYGYTF. The CDR3 DNA sequence: TGTGCCACCCAACTCACGGGAAGGGCTAACTATGGCTACACCTTC. This sequence joins TRBV5-4 and TRBJ1-2; D is undetermined. V was cut by 9 bases and J by 0 bases, with 18 bases left in between. Germline CDR1 reads SGHNT; CDR2 reads YYREEE (reference sequence). This CDR3 is 15 amino acids long. Filled out from reference TRBV5-4 and TRBJ1-2, the complete variable domain reads ETGVTQSPTHLIKTRGQQVTLRCSSQSGHNTVSWYQQALGQGPQFIFQYYREEENGRGNFPPRFSGLQFPNYSSELNVNALELDDSALYLCATQLTGRANYGYTFGSGTRLTVV.

The chain is built from TRBV28 and TRBJ2-1; 8 bases fit TRBD2. The V and J ends lost 4 bases and 3 bases, in that order; junction bases with no gene match: 23. The germline V gene encodes CDR1 MDHEN and CDR2 SYDVKM. The CDR3 spans 21 residues. Here the CDR3 DNA reads TGTGCCAGCAGTTCCCCTTATGGGCTGGCGGGAGGCCCCGCGATCTACAATGAGCAGTTCTTC. Its protein product is CASSSPYGLAGGPAIYNEQFF.

This sequence joins TRBV5-4 and TRBJ2-3; D perhaps matches TRBD2 (6 bases). CDR1 is SGHNT, CDR2 YYREEE, per germline (reference sequence). CDR3 length: 13 amino acids. V gave up 1 base and J gave up 4 bases, with 7 bases separating them. CDR3 bases: TGTGCCAGCAGCTTGAGGAGGGCAGATACGCAGTATTTT. As protein: CASSLRRADTQYF.

This clone was seen just once. The chain carries TRBV27 and TRBJ2-3; 9 nucleotides match TRBD1. The CDR3 is 19 residues long. Per germline, CDR1 MNHEY and CDR2 SMNVEV (reference sequence). V trimming: 3 bases; J trimming: 3 bases; junction bases outside the gene matches: 16. The CDR3 here is CASSLDRPGQGTITDTQYF. As DNA, the CDR3 is TGTGCCAGCAGTTTGGATCGACCGGGACAGGGAACAATTACAGATACGCAGTATTTT.

The genes are TRBV5-1 and TRBJ2-1; perhaps TRBD2 as D (7 bases). Looked up from germline, CDR1 is SGHRS and CDR2 is YFSETQ. Trimming left V 0 bases short and J 10 bases short, with 14 bases between. This CDR3 has 14 amino acids. As DNA, the CDR3 is TGCGCCAGCAGCTTGGAGGCGGGGGCGTGGGAGCAGTTCTTC. Its protein is CASSLEAGAWEQFF. Full variable domain (missing parts from reference TRBV5-1 and TRBJ2-1): KAGVTQTPRYLIKTRGQQVTLSCSPISGHRSVSWYQQTPGQGLQFLFEYFSETQRNKGNFPGRFSGRQFSNSRSEMNVSTLELGDSALYLCASSLEAGAWEQFFGPGTRLTVL.

The J gene is TRBJ2-7, the V gene TRBV14; 9 positions agree with TRBD1. Germline-derived CDR1 and CDR2 are SGHDN and FVKESK. CDR3 size: 15 residues. The V and J ends lost 4 bases and 4 bases, in that order; junction bases with no gene match: 8. CDR3 DNA: TGTGCCAGCAGCCCCGGGACAGGGAGGTTGTACGAGCAGTACTTC. It specifies CASSPGTGRLYEQYF.

This chain joins TRBV9 and TRBJ2-7, with TRBD1 matching over 8 bases. This CDR3 has 15 amino acids. Trimming cost V 0 bases and J 1 base; bases outside gene matches: 3. CDR1 and CDR2 from the germline V gene are SGDLS and YYNGEE. The CDR3 DNA is TGTGCCAGCAGCGTAGAGGGACAGGCATCCTACGAGCAGTACTTC. It codes for CASSVEGQASYEQYF.

The CDR3 reads CASSPDRGEKLFF. The CDR3 bases are TGTGCCAGCAGCCCGGACAGGGGCGAAAAACTGTTTTTT. V and J are TRBV7-3 and TRBJ1-4, with 9 bases aligning to TRBD1. Losses at the gene ends were 5 bases for V and 8 bases for J; bases not matched to a gene: 3. Looked up from germline, CDR1 is SGHTA and CDR2 is FQGTGA. The CDR3 has 13 amino acids.

The genes are TRBV6-6 and TRBJ2-3; D is unresolved. CDR1 and CDR2 from the germline V gene are MNHNY and SVGAGI (reference sequence). The CDR3 extends over 15 amino acids. V lost 0 bases and J lost 0, with 7 bases in between. The DNA for the CDR3 is TGTGCCAGCAGTTACTCAGGAGACAGCACAGATACGCAGTATTTT. Translated, it gives CASSYSGDSTDTQYF.

This clone was seen just once. This sequence joins TRBV5-4 and TRBJ2-7; 8 bases line up with TRBD1. Germline lookup yields CDR1 SGHNT and CDR2 YYREEE (reference sequence). V shed 1 base, J shed 5 bases, and the junction held 8 bases outside the gene matches. The CDR3 totals 15 residues. The CDR3 loop reads CASSLQQGALNEQYF. In DNA form, the CDR3 reads TGTGCCAGCAGCTTGCAGCAGGGGGCGCTTAACGAGCAGTACTTC.

This clone was recorded once. The rearrangement joins TRBV27 to TRBJ2-6; D unclear. Germline-derived CDR1 and CDR2 are MNHEY and SMNVEV (reference sequence). This CDR3 region has 13 residues. V was trimmed by 7 bases and J by 3 bases, leaving 7 bases between them. The CDR3 protein is CASTPVGANVLTF. CDR3 in DNA: TGTGCCAGCACCCCCGTTGGGGCCAACGTCCTGACTTTC. The full variable domain, completed using reference TRBV27 and TRBJ2-6, is EAQVTQNPRYLITVTGKKLTVTCSQNMNHEYMSWYRQDPGLGLRQIYYSMNVEVTDKGDVPEGYKVSRKEKRNFPLILESPSPNQTSLYFCASTPVGANVLTFGAGSRLTVL.

This chain uses TRBV4-3 with TRBJ1-6, with TRBD1 matching 7 bases. The CDR3 is made up of 15 amino acids. Germline V gives CDR1 LGHNA, CDR2 YSLEER. V shed 6 bases, J shed 10 bases, and the junction held 12 bases outside the gene matches. The DNA of the CDR3 is TGCGCCAGCAGATTGAACAGGGGATCCTACTCACCCCTCCACTTT. Translation: CASRLNRGSYSPLHF.

The chain is built from TRBV5-1 and TRBJ1-2, with 8 positions matching TRBD1. With V trimmed by 2 bases and J by 1 base, 4 bases remained unmatched. This CDR3 spans 15 amino acids. The germline gives CDR1 SGHRS, CDR2 YFSETQ. CDR3 bases: TGCGCCAGCAGCTTCCCGACAGGGGATAACTATGGCTACACCTTC. The encoded protein is CASSFPTGDNYGYTF.

The chain links TRBV19 to TRBJ2-7, with 10 bases that match TRBD1. This CDR3 region has 14 residues. Germline V gene lookup returns CDR1 LNHDA and CDR2 SQIVND (reference sequence). V was pared by 5 bases and J by 5 bases, with 6 bases of the junction left unmatched. In DNA, the CDR3 is TGTGCCAGTAGTGCCGGGACAGGGGCCGACGAGCAGTACTTC. Protein product: CASSAGTGADEQYF.

The chain has TRBV11-2 and TRBJ2-1; 7 bases line up with TRBD2. The CDR3 extends over 17 amino acids. From germline, CDR1 is SGHAT and CDR2 FQNNGV. The ends lost 5 bases at V and 2 bases at J; junction bases unmatched: 12. Written as DNA, the CDR3 is TGTGCCAGCAGCGAAGGGACTACCATACCTCCCTACAATGAGCAGTTCTTC. Translating gives CASSEGTTIPPYNEQFF.

This chain joins TRBV7-9 and TRBJ2-7; 8 bases line up with TRBD1. The germline CDR1 and CDR2 sequences are SEHNR and FQNEAQ (reference sequence). The CDR3 length is 16 residues. The trim removed 4 bases at V and 0 bases at J, leaving 8 bases unmatched. CDR3 sequence (DNA): TGTGCCAGCAGCTCTACGGGACAGGTTAACTCCTACGAGCAGTACTTC. It specifies CASSSTGQVNSYEQYF.

The genes are TRBV5-1 and TRBJ2-7; the D gene is possibly TRBD1 (6 bases). Trimming took off 7 bases at V and 2 bases at J, with 13 bases between the two ends. The CDR3 sequence is 13 residues long. The germline V gene has CDR1 SGHRS and CDR2 YFSETQ. CDR3 region: CASAQGTTYEQYF. In nucleotides, the CDR3 is TGCGCCAGCGCGCAGGGGACCACCTACGAGCAGTACTTC.

The rearrangement links TRBV5-1 to TRBJ2-1, with D possibly matching TRBD1 (5 bases). V was clipped by 0 bases and J by 4 bases, with 5 bases between them. CDR1 is SGHRS and CDR2 is YFSETQ in the germline V gene. There are 13 residues in the CDR3. This CDR3 is CASSLDRYNEQFF. Written as DNA, the CDR3 is TGCGCCAGCAGCTTGGACAGGTACAATGAGCAGTTCTTC.

In its sample, this clone was seen once. The chain recombines TRBV7-6 with TRBJ2-1; 10 bases line up with TRBD1. Germline CDR1 and CDR2: SGHVS and FNYEAQ. The CDR3 runs to 16 residues. Trimming took 1 base from V and 4 from J; bases not matched to a gene: 4. CDR3 coding DNA: TGTGCCAGCAGCTTAGGGACAGGGGGGGCTTACAATGAGCAGTTCTTC. Its translation is CASSLGTGGAYNEQFF.

The rearrangement links TRBV15 to TRBJ2-7; weak D call: TRBD1 (5 bases). The CDR3 runs 13 residues. The ends were cut back, 6 bases at V and 1 base at J, with 10 bases in the middle. Germline V CDR1 and CDR2: LNHNV, YYDKDF (reference sequence). The CDR3: CATRDTSSYEQYF. The CDR3 DNA follows: TGTGCCACCAGGGACACTTCGTCCTACGAGCAGTACTTC.

This sequence joins TRBV5-5 and TRBJ2-1; 10 positions agree with TRBD2. There are 14 residues in the CDR3. With V trimmed by 5 bases and J by 5 bases, 4 bases remained unmatched. CDR1 SGHKS and CDR2 YYEKEE come from the germline V gene (reference sequence). CDR3 protein: CASSSSGRDNEQFF. The CDR3 DNA reads TGTGCCAGCAGTTCGAGCGGGAGGGACAATGAGCAGTTCTTC. The full variable domain, completed using reference TRBV5-5 and TRBJ2-1, is DAGVTQSPTHLIKTRGQQVTLRCSPISGHKSVSWYQQVLGQGPQFIFQYYEKEERGRGNFPDRFSARQFPNYSSELNVNALLLGDSALYLCASSSSGRDNEQFFGPGTRLTVL.

V usage is TRBV12-5 and J usage is TRBJ2-5, with a possible D match to TRBD2 (5 bases). Germline CDR1 and CDR2: LGHNT and FRNRAP. The CDR3 contains 12 residues. V dropped 7 bases and J dropped 5 bases, with 11 bases sitting between them. The CDR3: CASAPPGETQYF. The CDR3 region has the DNA TGTGCTAGTGCTCCCCCGGGGGAGACCCAGTACTTC.

This clone was counted once. This rearrangement joins TRBV6-1 to TRBJ2-3; D gene unclear. Per the germline V gene, CDR1 is MNHNS and CDR2 is SASEGT. V lost 0 bases to trimming and J lost 4 bases, with 11 bases between them. The CDR3 sequence is 15 residues long. For the CDR3, the DNA is TGTGCCAGCAGTGAAGCGCTTCTGGGCTCAGATACGCAGTATTTT. This translates into CASSEALLGSDTQYF.